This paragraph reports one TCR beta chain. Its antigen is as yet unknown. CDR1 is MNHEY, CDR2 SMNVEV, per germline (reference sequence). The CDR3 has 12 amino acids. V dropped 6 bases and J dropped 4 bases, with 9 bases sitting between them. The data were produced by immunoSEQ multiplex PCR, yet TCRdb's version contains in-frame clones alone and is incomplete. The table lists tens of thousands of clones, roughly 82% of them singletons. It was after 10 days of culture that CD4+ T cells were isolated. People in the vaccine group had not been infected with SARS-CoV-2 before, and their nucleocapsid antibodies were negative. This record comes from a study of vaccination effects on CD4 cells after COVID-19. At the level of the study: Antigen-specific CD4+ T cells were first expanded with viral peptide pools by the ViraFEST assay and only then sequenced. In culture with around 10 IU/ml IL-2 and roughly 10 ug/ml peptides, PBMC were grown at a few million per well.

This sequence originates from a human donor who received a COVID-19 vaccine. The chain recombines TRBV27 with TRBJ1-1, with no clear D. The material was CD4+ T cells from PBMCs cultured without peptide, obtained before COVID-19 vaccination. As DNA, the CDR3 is TGTGCCAGCAGCCCTGGTGGCACTGAAGCTTTCTTT. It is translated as CASSPGGTEAFF.